This is a list of T cell receptor beta chains from one sample in a study of blood T cell repertoires in COVID-19. Assay: immunoSEQ multiplex PCR; the TCRdb copy retains only in-frame clones and omits some. The sample lists roughly 370,000 clones, just under 90% occurring once. Sequenced sample: PBMCs or T cells enriched from blood (not recorded which). Receptors were obtained from a woman aged 45-65 years who had recovered from COVID-19. The CDR3 runs from the conserved cysteine through the conserved F or W. The D gene is left open where the match is weak. Only part of the rows carry a size: once, few, many, or a class if the clone is expanded.

cdr3_aa | cdr3_nt | v_call | clone_size | d_call | j_call
CAISAQGTEAFF | TGTGCCATCAGTGCCCAGGGGACTGAAGCTTTCTTT | TRBV10-3 | . | . | TRBJ1-1
CAISEVGRGNEQFF | TGTGCCATCAGTGAGGTGGGGCGGGGGAATGAGCAGTTCTTC | TRBV10-3 | . | TRBD2 | TRBJ2-1
CASSDGDRSNEQFF | TGTGCCAGCAGTGATGGGGACAGGTCTAATGAGCAGTTCTTC | TRBV25-1 | . | TRBD1 | TRBJ2-1
CASSLGQGSSEQYF | TGTGCCAGCAGCTTGGGACAGGGGTCGAGTGAGCAGTACTTC | TRBV7-8 | . | TRBD1 | TRBJ2-7
CASSLMAGSSPHF | TGTGCCAGCAGTCTGATGGCAGGTTCCTCTCCCCATTTT | TRBV28 | . | . | TRBJ1-1
CASSLPLQGVNSGNTIYF | TGTGCCAGCAGCCTTCCCTTACAGGGGGTGAACTCTGGAAACACCATATATTTT | TRBV3-1/TRBV3-2 | . | TRBD1 | TRBJ1-3
CASSSRDKTYEQYF | TGTGCCAGCAGCAGCCGGGACAAGACCTACGAGCAGTACTTC | TRBV21-1 | . | . | TRBJ2-7
CASSSGTGGLNTEAFF | TGTGCCAGCAGTTCGGGGACAGGGGGCCTTAACACTGAAGCTTTCTTT | TRBV28 | . | TRBD1 | TRBJ1-1
CASSKQQGDNQPQHF | TGTGCCAGCAGTAAACAACAGGGGGACAATCAGCCCCAGCATTTT | TRBV6-2/TRBV6-3 | . | TRBD1 | TRBJ1-5
CASKRQGALNSPLHF | TGTGCCAGCAAGAGACAGGGGGCCCTTAATTCACCCCTCCACTTT | TRBV27 | . | TRBD1 | TRBJ1-6
CASSLVTTYEQYF | TGTGCCAGCAGTTTGGTTACTACCTACGAGCAGTACTTC | TRBV12-3/TRBV12-4 | few | . | TRBJ2-7
CASSPPFGTLTDTQYF | TGTGCCAGTAGTCCGCCCTTCGGGACTCTCACAGATACGCAGTATTTT | TRBV19 | once | . | TRBJ2-3
CASSWLAGSTDTQYF | TGTGCCAGCAGTTGGCTAGCGGGCAGCACAGATACGCAGTATTTT | TRBV27 | . | TRBD2 | TRBJ2-3